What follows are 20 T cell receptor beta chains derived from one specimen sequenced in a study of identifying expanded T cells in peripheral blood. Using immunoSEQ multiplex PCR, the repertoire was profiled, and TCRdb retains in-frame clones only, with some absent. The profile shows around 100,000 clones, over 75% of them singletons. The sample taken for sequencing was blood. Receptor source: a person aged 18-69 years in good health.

The CDR3 sequence: CAWSMVPGVDGYTF. As DNA, the CDR3 is TGTGCCTGGAGCATGGTTCCAGGGGTGGATGGCTACACCTTC. V usage is TRBV30 and J usage is TRBJ1-2; TRBD1 is a possible D gene (6 bases). The V end lost 3 bases, the J end lost 6 bases, and 17 bases lay between the germline ends. Germline CDR1 reads GTSNPN; CDR2 reads SVGIG (reference sequence). The CDR3 loop spans 14 amino acids.

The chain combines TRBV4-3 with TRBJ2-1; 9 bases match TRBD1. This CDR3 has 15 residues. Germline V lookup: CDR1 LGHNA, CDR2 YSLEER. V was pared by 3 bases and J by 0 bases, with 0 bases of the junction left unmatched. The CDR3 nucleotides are TGCGCCAGCAGCCAGACAGGGGGCTCCTACAATGAGCAGTTCTTC. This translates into CASSQTGGSYNEQFF.

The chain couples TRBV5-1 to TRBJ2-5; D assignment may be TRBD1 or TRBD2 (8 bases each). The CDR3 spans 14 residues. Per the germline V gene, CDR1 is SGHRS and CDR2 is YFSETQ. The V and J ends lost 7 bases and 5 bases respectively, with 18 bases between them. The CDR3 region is CASGGQGGRETQYF. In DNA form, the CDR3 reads TGCGCCAGCGGCGGACAGGGCGGGAGGGAGACCCAGTACTTC.

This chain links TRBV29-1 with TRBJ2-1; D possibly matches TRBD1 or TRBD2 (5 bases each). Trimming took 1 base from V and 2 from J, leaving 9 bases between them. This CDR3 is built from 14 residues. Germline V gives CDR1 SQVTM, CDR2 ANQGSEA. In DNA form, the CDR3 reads TGCAGCGTTGAAGCCGGGACCACCTACAATGAGCAGTTCTTC. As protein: CSVEAGTTYNEQFF.

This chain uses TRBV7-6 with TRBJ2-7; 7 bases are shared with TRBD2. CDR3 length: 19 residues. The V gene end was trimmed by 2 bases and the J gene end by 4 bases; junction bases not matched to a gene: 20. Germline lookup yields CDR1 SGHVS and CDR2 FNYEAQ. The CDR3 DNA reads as TGTGCCAGCAGCTTAATTATGGGGGGAGGGGACGCTGGTCTTTACGAGCAGTACTTC. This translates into CASSLIMGGGDAGLYEQYF.

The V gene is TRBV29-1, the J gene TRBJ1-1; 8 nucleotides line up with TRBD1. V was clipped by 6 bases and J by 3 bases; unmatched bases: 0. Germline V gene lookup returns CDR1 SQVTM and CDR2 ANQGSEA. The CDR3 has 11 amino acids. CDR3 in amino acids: CSVDRDTEAFF. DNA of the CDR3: TGCAGCGTGGACAGGGACACTGAAGCTTTCTTT.

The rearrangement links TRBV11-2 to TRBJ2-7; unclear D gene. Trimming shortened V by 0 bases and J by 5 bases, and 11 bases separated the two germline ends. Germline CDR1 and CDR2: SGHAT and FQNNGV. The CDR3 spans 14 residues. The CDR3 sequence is CASSLDPGPNEQYF. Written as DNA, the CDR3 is TGTGCCAGCAGCTTAGACCCCGGGCCGAACGAGCAGTACTTC. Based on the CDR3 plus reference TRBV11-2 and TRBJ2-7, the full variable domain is EAGVAQSPRYKIIEKRQSVAFWCNPISGHATLYWYQQILGQGPKLLIQFQNNGVVDDSQLPKDRFSAERLKGVDSTLKIQPAKLEDSAVYLCASSLDPGPNEQYFGPGTRLTVT.

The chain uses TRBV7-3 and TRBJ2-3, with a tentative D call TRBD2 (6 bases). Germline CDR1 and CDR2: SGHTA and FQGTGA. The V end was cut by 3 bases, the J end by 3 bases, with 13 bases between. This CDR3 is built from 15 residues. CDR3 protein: CASSLAGRQTDTQYF. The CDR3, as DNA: TGTGCCAGCAGCTTGGCCGGGAGACAGACAGATACGCAGTATTTT.

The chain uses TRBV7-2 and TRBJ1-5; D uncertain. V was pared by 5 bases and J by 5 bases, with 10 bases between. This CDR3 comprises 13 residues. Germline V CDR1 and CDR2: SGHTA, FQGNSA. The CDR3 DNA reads TGTGCCAGCAGCCCCGAGCTTGATCAGCCCCAGCATTTT. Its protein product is CASSPELDQPQHF.

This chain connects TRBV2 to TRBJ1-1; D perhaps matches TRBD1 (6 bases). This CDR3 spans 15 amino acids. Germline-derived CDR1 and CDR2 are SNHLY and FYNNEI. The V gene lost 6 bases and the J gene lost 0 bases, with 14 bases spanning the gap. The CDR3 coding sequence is TGTGCCAGCAGGGCAGGGGAATGGATGAACACTGAAGCTTTCTTT. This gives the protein CASRAGEWMNTEAFF.

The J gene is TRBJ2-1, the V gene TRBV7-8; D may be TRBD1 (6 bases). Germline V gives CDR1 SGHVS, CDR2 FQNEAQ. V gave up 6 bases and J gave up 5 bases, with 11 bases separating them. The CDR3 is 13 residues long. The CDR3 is CASRNPGDNEQFF. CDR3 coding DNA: TGTGCCAGCAGAAATCCAGGGGACAATGAGCAGTTCTTC.

The CDR3 nucleotides read TGTGCCAGCAGCGCGACAGGGTACGAGCAGTACTTC. It codes for CASSATGYEQYF. This chain connects TRBV11-2 to TRBJ2-7, with 7 bases identical to TRBD1. The junction had 2 bases not matched to a gene; V was cut back by 5 bases and J by 4 bases. Looked up from germline, CDR1 is SGHAT and CDR2 is FQNNGV. The CDR3 has 12 residues.

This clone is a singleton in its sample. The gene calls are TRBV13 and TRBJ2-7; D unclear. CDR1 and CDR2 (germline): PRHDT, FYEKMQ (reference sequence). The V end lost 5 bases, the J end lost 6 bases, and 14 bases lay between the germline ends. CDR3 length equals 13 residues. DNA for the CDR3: TGTGCCAGCAGCCTTTTTGGGTTCGGCGAGCAGTACTTC. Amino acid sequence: CASSLFGFGEQYF.

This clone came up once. CDR3 sequence (DNA): TGTGCCAGCTCCCATGAGGGCCTAGAAGCTTTCTTT. It yields the protein CASSHEGLEAFF. The rearrangement uses TRBV18 and TRBJ1-1; no clear D. Trimming removed 6 bases from V and 8 bases from J, with 13 bases in between. The CDR3 sequence is 12 residues long. Germline loops: CDR1 KGHSH, CDR2 LQKENI. The full variable domain, its missing parts supplied by reference TRBV18 and TRBJ1-1, is NAGVMQNPRHLVRRRGQEARLRCSPMKGHSHVYWYRQLPEEGLKFMVYLQKENIIDESGMPKERFSAEFPKEGPSILRIQQVVRGDSAAYFCASSHEGLEAFFGQGTRLTVV.

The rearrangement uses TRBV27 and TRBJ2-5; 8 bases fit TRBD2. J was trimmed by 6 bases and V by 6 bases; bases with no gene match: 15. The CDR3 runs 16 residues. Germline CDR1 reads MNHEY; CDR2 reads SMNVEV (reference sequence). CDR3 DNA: TGTGCCAGCAGCCAGACGACGGGGGGGCTATTTAAGACCCAGTACTTC. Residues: CASSQTTGGLFKTQYF.

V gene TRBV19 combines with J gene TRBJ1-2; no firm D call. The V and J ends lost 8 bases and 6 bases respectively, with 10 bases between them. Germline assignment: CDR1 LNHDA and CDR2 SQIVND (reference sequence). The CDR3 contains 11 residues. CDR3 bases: TGTGCCAGTGGGCTCGCTCATGGCTACACCTTC. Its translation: CASGLAHGYTF.

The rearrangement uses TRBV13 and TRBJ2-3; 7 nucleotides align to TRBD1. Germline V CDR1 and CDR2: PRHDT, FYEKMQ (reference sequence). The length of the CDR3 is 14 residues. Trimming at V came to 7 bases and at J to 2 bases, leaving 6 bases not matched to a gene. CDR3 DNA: TGTGCCAGCAACCAGGACAGGATCACAGATACGCAGTATTTT. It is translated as CASNQDRITDTQYF.

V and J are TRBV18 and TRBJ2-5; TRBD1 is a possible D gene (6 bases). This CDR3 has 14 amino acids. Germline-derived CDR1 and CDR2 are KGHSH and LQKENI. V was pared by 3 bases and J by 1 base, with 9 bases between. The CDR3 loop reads CASSPGAGQETQYF. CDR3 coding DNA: TGTGCCAGCTCACCGGGGGCAGGCCAAGAGACCCAGTACTTC.

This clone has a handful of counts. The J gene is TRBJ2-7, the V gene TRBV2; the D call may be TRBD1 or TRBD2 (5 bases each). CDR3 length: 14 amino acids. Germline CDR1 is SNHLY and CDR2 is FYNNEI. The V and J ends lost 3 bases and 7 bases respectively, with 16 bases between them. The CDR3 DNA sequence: TGTGCCAGCAGTGAGGAGGACACAGACTGGGAGCAGTACTTC. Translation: CASSEEDTDWEQYF. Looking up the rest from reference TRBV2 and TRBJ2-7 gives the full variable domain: EPEVTQTPSHQVTQMGQEVILRCVPISNHLYFYWYRQILGQKVEFLVSFYNNEISEKSEIFDDQFSVERPDGSNFTLKIRSTKLEDSAMYFCASSEEDTDWEQYFGPGTRLTVT.

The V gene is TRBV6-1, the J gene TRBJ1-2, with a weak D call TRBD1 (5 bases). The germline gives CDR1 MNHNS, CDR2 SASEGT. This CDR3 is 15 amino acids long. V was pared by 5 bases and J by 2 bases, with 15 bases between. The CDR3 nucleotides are TGTGCCAGCAGTCCTACCATACAGGCAAACTATGGCTACACCTTC. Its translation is CASSPTIQANYGYTF.